Many counts were recorded for the clone carrying this T cell receptor (beta chain). Its antigen is not identified. This entry is derived from a study of T cells in Graves' hyperthyroidism and ophthalmopathy. Findings of the study overall: Blood shared most expanded thyroid clonotypes above 0.001.

Using RNA transcripts as the source, TCR beta CDR3 regions were amplified. A first-round RT-PCR of the TCR CDR3 used the HTBI primer set. TCRdb fed the multiplex PCR reads into MiXCR, producing one record per CDR3 protein. The table includes hundreds of thousands of distinct CDR3 sequences, roughly 15% detected once. Germline V gene lookup returns CDR1 KGHSH and CDR2 LQKENI. The CDR3 runs to 16 residues. V trimming: 6 bases; J trimming: 1 base; junction bases outside the gene matches: 7. Each diagnosis was grounded in clinical symptoms, serum thyroxine and TRAb, thyroid ultrasound, and orbital computed tomography. 9 to 10 ml fresh peripheral blood yielded the PBMCs.

The gene calls are TRBV18 and TRBJ2-1; 9 bases align to TRBD1. Input material: blood. This sequence originates from a young woman with Graves' hyperthyroidism. The CDR3 DNA is TGTGCCAGCTCCCTGGACAGGGGACGGTCCTACAATGAGCAGTTCTTC. Translating it yields CASSLDRGRSYNEQFF.